A single sample gave rise to the 9 T cell receptor beta chains below, sequenced in a study of OX40 agonist ivuxolimab in advanced cancers. Using immunoSEQ multiplex PCR, the repertoire was profiled, and TCRdb retains in-frame clones only, with some absent. The sample consists of about 59,000 clones, 80% to 90% of them appearing once. Sequencing was performed on CD4+ or CD8+ T cells sorted from blood, taken in a trial of the OX40 agonist ivuxolimab. The receptors here all came from an adult with an advanced solid tumor such as melanoma, head and neck, liver or kidney cancer.

The chain is built from TRBV6-1 and TRBJ2-7; D ambiguous. The CDR3 runs to 15 residues. Germline V gives CDR1 MNHNS, CDR2 SASEGT. Trimming cost V 1 base and J 0 bases, with 10 bases left between them. For the CDR3, the DNA is TGTGCCAGCAGTGAAGGTCCCTTGAGCTCCTACGAGCAGTACTTC. Translated, it gives CASSEGPLSSYEQYF.

This chain uses TRBV10-3 with TRBJ2-1; 8 positions match TRBD2. This CDR3 spans 18 amino acids. The germline CDR1 and CDR2 sequences are ENHRY and SYGVKD. With V trimmed by 3 bases and J by 0 bases, 10 bases remained unmatched. The CDR3: CAISDSPSGPSSYNEQFF. For the CDR3, the DNA is TGTGCCATCAGTGATTCCCCTAGCGGGCCGAGCTCCTACAATGAGCAGTTCTTC.

The chain links TRBV7-6 to TRBJ2-5, with 7 bases identical to TRBD1. The CDR3 loop spans 13 amino acids. Germline trimming cut 5 bases from V and 4 bases from J; bases unmatched to any gene: 4. Per germline, CDR1 SGHVS and CDR2 FNYEAQ. The CDR3 nucleotides read TGTGCCAGCAGCCGCCGGGACAGAGAGACCCAGTACTTC. This sequence encodes CASSRRDRETQYF.

The chain uses TRBV7-3 and TRBJ2-3, with D perhaps matching TRBD1 (5 bases). V was pared by 5 bases and J by 5 bases, with 11 bases between. Germline loops: CDR1 SGHTA, CDR2 FQGTGA. CDR3 length: 13 residues. The CDR3 is CASSLATVDTQYF. CDR3 sequence (DNA): TGTGCCAGCAGCCTTGCGACAGTAGATACGCAGTATTTT. The whole variable domain, filled in from reference TRBV7-3 and TRBJ2-3, reads GAGVSQTPSNKVTEKGKYVELRCDPISGHTALYWYRQSLGQGPEFLIYFQGTGAADDSGLPNDRFFAVRPEGSVSTLKIQRTERGDSAVYLCASSLATVDTQYFGPGTRLTVL.

A single count supports this clone. The chain carries TRBV10-3 and TRBJ2-5, with 7 bases matching TRBD1. The J call could be wrong; TRBJ2-7 is a better fit for the DNA end. Germline lookup yields CDR1 ENHRY and CDR2 SYGVKD. This CDR3 contains 14 residues. Here the CDR3 reads CAIRGTDTLYEQYF. In DNA, the CDR3 is TGTGCCATCAGGGGGACAGATACACTCTACGAGCAGTACTTC.

The CDR3 sequence is CASTHRGPTYTQYF. The CDR3 bases are TGTGCCAGCACCCACCGGGGACCCACTTACACCCAGTACTTC. The chain employs TRBV27 and TRBJ2-5; TRBD1 or TRBD2 may be the D gene (5 bases each). The germline gives CDR1 MNHEY, CDR2 SMNVEV (reference sequence). The V and J ends lost 7 bases and 8 bases respectively, with 20 bases between them. The CDR3 covers 14 residues.

A few counts support this clone. The chain links TRBV7-6 to TRBJ1-2, with D perhaps TRBD1 (5 bases). V gave up 5 bases and J gave up 10 bases, with 17 bases separating them. CDR3 length: 13 amino acids. The germline gives CDR1 SGHVS, CDR2 FNYEAQ. The DNA of the CDR3 is TGTGCCAGCAGCCACCGGGCAGGGTGGGACTACACCTTC. Residues: CASSHRAGWDYTF.

This clone was counted only a few times. This sequence joins TRBV4-2 and TRBJ1-1, with a weak D call TRBD1 (5 bases). This CDR3 contains 15 residues. Germline loops: CDR1 LGHNA, CDR2 YNFKEQ. Trimming stripped 5 bases from V and 8 bases from J, with 21 bases between. CDR3 bases: TGTGCCAGCAGCGGGGGTTCAGCCGCCCGACACGAAGCTTTCTTT. Translated: CASSGGSAARHEAFF.

The CDR3 DNA follows: TGTGCCAGCAGTGTGCAGGGCGGTGGCTACACCTTC. The encoded protein is CASSVQGGGYTF. The chain combines TRBV2 with TRBJ1-2; D possibly corresponds to TRBD1 (5 bases). The CDR3 covers 12 residues. V dropped 4 bases and J dropped 7 bases, with 10 bases sitting between them. Germline values: CDR1 SNHLY, CDR2 FYNNEI.